This entry lists 20 T cell receptor beta chains sequenced from one sample in a study of shared clonotypes between healthy human individuals (dated by TCRdb to the early 2020s). CD8 naive samples consisted of CD45RO-negative cells that were positively selected for CCR7, yielding a CD45RA+CCR7+ population without TemRA cells. The protocol used for the library was the immunoSEQ multiplex PCR assay. Drawn from immuneACCESS, this table holds only the in-frame rearrangements with V and J called that TCRdb kept. Clones are partly lost; checked studies trace under half to an unresolved V gene and leave the rest unexplained. In all, the sample holds under 600,000 clones, and nearly 98% of those were seen once. Of the sample, 0.25% to 0.35% is held by the ten largest clones. Specimen: naive CD8+ T cells sorted from blood. Explained via the paper, the cell subset or site label denotes: CD45RA+CCR7+. These receptors were taken from a man aged 30 to 39 in good health.

The chain has TRBV5-1 and TRBJ2-2; TRBD2 agrees at 9 bases. Unmatched junction bases numbered 6, after V lost 3 bases and J lost 6 bases. Germline V gene data show CDR1 as SGHRS and CDR2 as YFSETQ. The CDR3 is made up of 15 amino acids. Written as DNA, the CDR3 is TGCGCCAGCAGCTCAACCGGACTAGCGCCCGGGGAGCTGTTTTTT. It yields the protein CASSSTGLAPGELFF.

This chain connects TRBV7-9 to TRBJ1-4, with D uncertain. CDR3 length equals 14 residues. V was cut by 6 bases and J by 7 bases, with 15 bases left in between. Germline lookup yields CDR1 SEHNR and CDR2 FQNEAQ (reference sequence). CDR3 residues: CASSPTVIGEKLFF. The CDR3 DNA sequence: TGTGCCAGCAGTCCAACGGTAATTGGTGAAAAACTGTTTTTT.

This clone appeared a single time. One end of the junction fails to match germline, which may point to a read error. This chain connects TRBV28 to TRBJ2-1; D might be TRBD1 (6 bases). The CDR3 extends over 15 amino acids. Looked up from germline, CDR1 is MDHEN and CDR2 is SYDVKM. CDR3 protein: CTSSLGAEVGDEQFF. As DNA, the CDR3 is TGTACCAGCAGTTTGGGGGCGGAAGTAGGGGATGAGCAGTTCTTC.

The chain has TRBV27 and TRBJ2-7; 8 nucleotides align to TRBD1. The CDR3 has 15 residues. CDR1 and CDR2 from the germline V gene are MNHEY and SMNVEV (reference sequence). With V trimmed by 6 bases and J by 7 bases, 14 bases remained unmatched. CDR3 protein: CASSTGQGNFLEQYF. The CDR3 DNA follows: TGTGCCAGCAGCACCGGACAGGGAAATTTTCTAGAGCAGTACTTC.

This chain uses TRBV11-2 with TRBJ1-1; 7 bases line up with TRBD1. After removal of 5 bases from V and 0 bases from J, the junction contained 6 bases not matched to a gene. Germline values: CDR1 SGHAT, CDR2 FQNNGV. There are 15 residues in the CDR3. CDR3 in DNA: TGTGCCAGCAGCATTGGGACAGACATGAACACTGAAGCTTTCTTT. Encoded protein: CASSIGTDMNTEAFF.

The V gene is TRBV6-5, the J gene TRBJ2-3; 10 nucleotides line up with TRBD2. Germline trimming cut 3 bases from V and 0 bases from J; bases unmatched to any gene: 3. Germline loops: CDR1 MNHEY, CDR2 SVGAGI. The CDR3 extends over 16 amino acids. The CDR3 region is CASSYLLAGSTDTQYF. For the CDR3, the DNA is TGTGCCAGCAGTTATTTACTAGCGGGAAGCACAGATACGCAGTATTTT.

The chain links TRBV30 to TRBJ2-2; 7 positions agree with TRBD1. V trimming: 8 bases; J trimming: 4 bases; junction bases outside the gene matches: 16. The CDR3 sequence is 16 residues long. The germline gives CDR1 GTSNPN, CDR2 SVGIG (reference sequence). The CDR3 loop is CARGRDRHRSTGELFF. The CDR3 DNA reads TGTGCCCGAGGACGGGACAGACACCGAAGCACCGGGGAGCTGTTTTTT. The full variable domain, with the rest looked up from reference TRBV30 and TRBJ2-2, is SQTIHQWPATLVQPVGSPLSLECTVEGTSNPNLYWYRQAAGRGLQLLFYSVGIGQISSEVPQNLSASRPQDRQFILSSKKLLLSDSGFYLCARGRDRHRSTGELFFGEGSRLTVL.

This chain uses TRBV7-6 with TRBJ2-1; perhaps TRBD2 as D (5 bases). Germline-derived CDR1 and CDR2 are SGHVS and FNYEAQ. This CDR3 region has 13 residues. V lost 4 bases to trimming and J lost 8 bases, with 12 bases between them. The CDR3 DNA follows: TGTGCCAGCAGCTCACTAGTTCGGGATGAGCAGTTCTTC. Its protein is CASSSLVRDEQFF.

The CDR3 loop reads CASSLALRPGSLNNYGYTF. The CDR3 bases are TGTGCCAGCAGCTTAGCTCTGAGGCCAGGAAGCCTCAATAACTATGGCTACACCTTC. J is TRBJ1-2 and V is TRBV7-8; D is unresolved. The CDR3 totals 19 residues. CDR1 and CDR2 (germline): SGHVS, FQNEAQ. The V gene lost 0 bases and the J gene lost 1 base, with 21 bases spanning the gap.

The chain is built from TRBV6-5 and TRBJ1-1; maybe TRBD1 (5 bases). Germline loops: CDR1 MNHEY, CDR2 SVGAGI. Trimming pared 9 bases from V and 6 bases from J, leaving 11 bases between. The CDR3 consists of 11 residues. The CDR3, as DNA: TGTGCCAGTTCCCTGGGGCCTGAAGCTTTCTTT. It specifies CASSLGPEAFF.

This sequence joins TRBV15 and TRBJ2-2, with 7 bases aligning to TRBD1. The germline CDR1 and CDR2 sequences are LNHNV and YYDKDF (reference sequence). V was pared by 5 bases and J by 0 bases, with 6 bases of the junction left unmatched. The CDR3 consists of 16 residues. CDR3 region: CATSGTEFANTGELFF. DNA of the CDR3: TGTGCCACCAGCGGGACAGAGTTCGCGAACACCGGGGAGCTGTTTTTT.

The chain recombines TRBV27 with TRBJ2-7; D is possibly TRBD1 (6 bases). Germline V gene data show CDR1 as MNHEY and CDR2 as SMNVEV (reference sequence). Trimming left V 5 bases short and J 3 bases short, with 8 bases between. CDR3 size: 12 residues. This CDR3 is CASSQQGYEQYF. Written as DNA, the CDR3 is TGTGCCAGCAGTCAACAGGGCTACGAGCAGTACTTC.

The chain carries TRBV6-6 and TRBJ1-2, with D hard to call. CDR3 length equals 14 residues. Trimming pared 0 bases from V and 5 bases from J, leaving 10 bases between. Looked up from germline, CDR1 is MNHNY and CDR2 is SVGAGI (reference sequence). The CDR3 spells CASSYSREKYGYTF. The CDR3, as DNA: TGTGCCAGCAGTTACTCGAGAGAGAAGTATGGCTACACCTTC.

This chain links TRBV11-2 with TRBJ2-5, with D perhaps matching TRBD1 (6 bases). The CDR3 is 15 residues long. CDR1 is SGHAT and CDR2 is FQNNGV in the germline V gene. The V end lost 6 bases, the J end lost 2 bases, and 16 bases lay between the germline ends. The CDR3 loop is CASRPRTGFQETQYF. DNA of the CDR3: TGTGCCAGCAGACCTCGTACAGGGTTTCAAGAGACCCAGTACTTC.

This clone showed up just once. This chain connects TRBV7-6 to TRBJ2-7; 11 bases are a match to TRBD2. V shed 5 bases, J shed 2 bases, and the junction held 5 bases outside the gene matches. The CDR3 spans 15 residues. The germline V gene encodes CDR1 SGHVS and CDR2 FNYEAQ. CDR3: CASSNLAGGAYEQYF. DNA for the CDR3: TGTGCCAGCAGCAATCTAGCGGGAGGAGCCTACGAGCAGTACTTC. The full variable domain, completed using reference TRBV7-6 and TRBJ2-7, is GAGVSQSPRYKVTKRGQDVALRCDPISGHVSLYWYRQALGQGPEFLTYFNYEAQQDKSGLPNDRFSAERPEGSISTLTIQRTEQRDSAMYRCASSNLAGGAYEQYFGPGTRLTVT.

The V and J genes are TRBV7-6 and TRBJ2-1; 9 bases align to TRBD2. Trimming took 2 bases from V and 6 from J; bases not matched to a gene: 11. Germline values: CDR1 SGHVS, CDR2 FNYEAQ. The CDR3 spans 17 residues. The CDR3 sequence: CASSLSSSGMDVNEQFF. In nucleotides, the CDR3 is TGTGCCAGCAGCTTATCGTCTAGCGGGATGGACGTCAATGAGCAGTTCTTC.

With respect to this clone: In the same sample, other DNA sequences code for this CDR3. This chain joins TRBV7-9 and TRBJ1-5; D gene uncertain. The CDR3 covers 12 residues. Per the germline V gene, CDR1 is SEHNR and CDR2 is FQNEAQ (reference sequence). V was pared by 5 bases and J by 4 bases, with 6 bases between. CDR3 sequence: CASSKGNQPQHF. CDR3 in DNA: TGTGCCAGCAGCAAAGGAAATCAGCCCCAGCATTTT.

The table lists this clone with a count of one. The chain is built from TRBV27 and TRBJ2-3, with 11 bases lining up with TRBD2. The CDR3 loop spans 16 amino acids. Germline-derived CDR1 and CDR2 are MNHEY and SMNVEV (reference sequence). V gave up 4 bases and J gave up 0 bases; unmatched junction bases: 3. CDR3 in DNA: TGTGCCAGCAGTTCCCGACTAGCGGGGAGCACAGATACGCAGTATTTT. Translating gives CASSSRLAGSTDTQYF.

V gene TRBV27 combines with J gene TRBJ2-1; possibly TRBD2 for D (7 bases). Trimming took off 6 bases at V and 4 bases at J, with 19 bases between the two ends. The CDR3 contains 16 residues. CDR1 MNHEY and CDR2 SMNVEV come from the germline V gene (reference sequence). The CDR3 protein is CASSRGGGGRYNEQFF. The CDR3 DNA is TGTGCCAGCAGCAGAGGGGGGGGAGGTCGGTACAATGAGCAGTTCTTC.

Turning to this clone: Other nucleotide sequences in the sample specify the same CDR3. The chain joins TRBV10-1 to TRBJ2-3; D gene ambiguous. This CDR3 is 12 amino acids long. In germline, CDR1 is WNHNN, CDR2 SYGVQD (reference sequence). V was cut by 2 bases and J by 4 bases, with 4 bases left in between. CDR3 loop: CASSEGADTQYF. CDR3 nucleotides: TGCGCCAGCAGTGAGGGGGCAGATACGCAGTATTTT.